This T cell receptor (beta chain) was retrieved from a study of control samples from healthy donors and cancer patients. Deletions cut 3 bases from V and 2 bases from J, with 28 bases between. The CDR3 covers 20 residues. The germline V gene has CDR1 LNHDA and CDR2 SQIVND (reference sequence). Only in-frame clones appear in the TCRdb table, and some are missing; sequencing was by immunoSEQ multiplex PCR. The sample shows more than 85,000 clones, roughly nine tenths of them seen only once. This sequence originates from a human donor in good health. The donor label of this sample is uncertain. The rearrangement links TRBV19 to TRBJ1-2; D gene ambiguous. The source material was blood. CDR3 region: CASSIARYGEISVGNYGYTF. CDR3 sequence (DNA): TGTGCCAGTAGTATCGCCCGGTATGGGGAAATCTCGGTTGGGAACTATGGCTACACCTTC. Combining the CDR3 with reference TRBV19 and TRBJ1-2 gives the whole variable domain DGGITQSPKYLFRKEGQNVTLSCEQNLNHDAMYWYRQDPGQGLRLIYYSQIVNDFQKGDIAEGYSVSREKKESFPLTVTSAQKNPTAFYLCASSIARYGEISVGNYGYTFGSGTRLTVV.